This note documents a single TCR beta chain sequence. Here immunoSEQ multiplex PCR was the method, and the copy in TCRdb shows in-frame clones only, minus some. Of over a million clones in the sample, approximately 98.5% were seen once. This entry belongs to a study of shared clonotypes between healthy human individuals. Study as a whole: The cohort comprised a couple of women and a few men. Their ages spanned 18 to 49 years.

Germline CDR1 reads MNHNS; CDR2 reads SASEGT. The V and J ends lost 5 bases and 12 bases, in that order; junction bases with no gene match: 4. The CDR3 consists of 11 residues. Sequencing was carried out using naive CD4+ T cells sorted from blood. The subset is: CD45RA+ positively selected. The sequence was collected from a man aged 25 to 40 in good health. V and J are TRBV6-1 and TRBJ1-3, with 7 nucleotides matching TRBD1. Here the CDR3 reads CASSLDRNIYF. As DNA, the CDR3 is TGTGCCAGCAGTTTGGACAGGAACATATATTTT.